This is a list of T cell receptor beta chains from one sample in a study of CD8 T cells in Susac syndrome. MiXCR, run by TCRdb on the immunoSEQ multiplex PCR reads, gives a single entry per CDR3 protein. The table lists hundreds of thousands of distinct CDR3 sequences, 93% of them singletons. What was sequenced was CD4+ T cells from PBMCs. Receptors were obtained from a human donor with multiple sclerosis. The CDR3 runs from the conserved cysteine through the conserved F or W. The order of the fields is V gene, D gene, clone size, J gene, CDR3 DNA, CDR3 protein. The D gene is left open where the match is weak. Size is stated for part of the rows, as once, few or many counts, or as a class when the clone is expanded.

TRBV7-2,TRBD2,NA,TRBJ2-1,TGTGCCAGCAGCTCCTCGTGGGAGGGCGGTGAGCAGTTCTTC,CASSSSWEGGEQFF
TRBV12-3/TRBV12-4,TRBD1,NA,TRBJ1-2,TGTGCCAGCAGTACCACGACAGGGGGCGGCTACACCTTC,CASSTTTGGGYTF
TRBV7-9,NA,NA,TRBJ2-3,TGTGCCAGCAGCTACACGGGACCGGCGGATACGCAGTATTTT,CASSYTGPADTQYF
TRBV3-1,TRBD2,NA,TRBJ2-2,TGTGCCAGCAGACCTCCAGCGGGGGGTCGCACCGGGGAGCTGTTTTTT,CASRPPAGGRTGELFF
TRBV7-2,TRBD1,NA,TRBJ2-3,TGTGCCAGCAGCCCTCAGGGGGCATCAACAGATACGCAGTATTTT,CASSPQGASTDTQYF
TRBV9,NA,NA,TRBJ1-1,TGTGCCAGCAGTCAAGTCGGGGGATCCACTGAAGCTTTCTTT,CASSQVGGSTEAFF
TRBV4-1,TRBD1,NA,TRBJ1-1,TGCGCCAGCAGCCAAGGACAGGGGGGGAACACTGAAGCTTTCTTT,CASSQGQGGNTEAFF
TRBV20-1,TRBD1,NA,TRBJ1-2,TGCAGTGCAAACCGAAGACAGGGGCCGCAGGGCTACACCTTC,CSANRRQGPQGYTF
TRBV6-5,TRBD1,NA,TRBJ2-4,TGTGCCAGCAGTTACGGGACAGGGTCGGCCAAAAACATTCAGTACTTC,CASSYGTGSAKNIQYF
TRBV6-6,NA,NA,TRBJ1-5,TGTGCCAGCAGCCCCGGCCCCAGCAATCAGCCCCAGCATTTT,CASSPGPSNQPQHF
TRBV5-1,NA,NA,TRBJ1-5,TGCGCCAGCAGCCGAACCTGGGGGATTGGTCAGCCCCAGCATTTT,CASSRTWGIGQPQHF
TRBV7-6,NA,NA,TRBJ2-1,TGTGCCAGCAGGCCCTTCGGCCCCTTCAATGAGCAGTTCTTC,CASRPFGPFNEQFF
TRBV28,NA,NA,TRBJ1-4,TGTGCCAGCAGTTTATTCTCCGGGGCCAGTAATGAAAAACTGTTTTTT,CASSLFSGASNEKLFF
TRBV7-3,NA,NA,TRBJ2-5,TGTGCCAGCAGTTATAACCGGGAGACCCAGTACTTC,CASSYNRETQYF
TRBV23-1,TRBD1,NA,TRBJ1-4,TGCGCCAGCACACCCGGACAGGCGCAACCTGCAACTAATGAAAAACTGTTTTTT,CASTPGQAQPATNEKLFF
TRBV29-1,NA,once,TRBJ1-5,TGCAGCGTTGGGGGAAGCAATCAGCCCCAGCATTTT,CSVGGSNQPQHF
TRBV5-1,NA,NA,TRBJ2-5,TGCGCCAGCAGCTGGACTCGGAGGGCTAGCTTAGGGTCCTGGGAGACCCAGTACTTC,CASSWTRRASLGSWETQYF
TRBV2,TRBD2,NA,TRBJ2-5,TGTGCCACCGCGGGGGGGGCCCAAGAGACCCAGTACTTC,CATAGGAQETQYF
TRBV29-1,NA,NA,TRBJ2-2,TGCAGCGGCCACAGGGTCGGAACCGGGGAGCTGTTTTTT,CSGHRVGTGELFF
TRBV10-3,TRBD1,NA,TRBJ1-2,TGTGCCATCAGCGACACTGCCAGGGGGAATGGCTACACCTTC,CAISDTARGNGYTF
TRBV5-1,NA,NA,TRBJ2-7,TGCGCCAGCAGTGACGTGAGCTCCTACGAGCAGTACTTC,CASSDVSSYEQYF
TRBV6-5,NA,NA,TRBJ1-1,TGTGCCAGCAGTTTGATGTCGGCTTCGGTCACTGAAGCTTTCTTT,CASSLMSASVTEAFF
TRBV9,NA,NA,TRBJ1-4,TGTGCCAGCAGCACCACTGGGCGGCAGGGCGAAAAACTGTTTTTT,CASSTTGRQGEKLFF
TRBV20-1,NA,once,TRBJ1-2,TGCAGTGCTACTTTTACAGGGCGGTATGGCTACACCTTC,CSATFTGRYGYTF